The T cell receptor (beta chain) described here comes from a study of blood T cells in healthy people across ages. Points from the study as a whole: The fall in TCR beta diversity per million T cells was roughly linear with age. Naive T cell percentage by flow cytometry tracked strongly with beta diversity.

Trimming cost V 2 bases and J 3 bases, with 6 bases left between them. CDR3 length: 12 residues. From germline, CDR1 is DFQATT and CDR2 SNEGSKA (reference sequence). At least 5 micrograms of total RNA were extracted per sample. The use of a sample-barcoded 5' primer and a J-beta primer mix characterized a second PCR of about 7 to 12 cycles. Using its own MiXCR run on the 5' RACE reads, TCRdb lists one record per CDR3 protein. The sample has approximately 1.5 million distinct CDR3 sequences, about 35% seen once. This clonotype was seen many times. The antigen remains undetermined. The chain recombines TRBV20-1 with TRBJ2-3; D possibly matches TRBD1 or TRBD2 (5 bases each). The clonotype comes from a woman in her 30s in good health. Sequenced: blood. CDR3 loop: CSARWGTDTQYF. CDR3 DNA: TGCAGTGCTAGATGGGGGACAGATACGCAGTATTTT.